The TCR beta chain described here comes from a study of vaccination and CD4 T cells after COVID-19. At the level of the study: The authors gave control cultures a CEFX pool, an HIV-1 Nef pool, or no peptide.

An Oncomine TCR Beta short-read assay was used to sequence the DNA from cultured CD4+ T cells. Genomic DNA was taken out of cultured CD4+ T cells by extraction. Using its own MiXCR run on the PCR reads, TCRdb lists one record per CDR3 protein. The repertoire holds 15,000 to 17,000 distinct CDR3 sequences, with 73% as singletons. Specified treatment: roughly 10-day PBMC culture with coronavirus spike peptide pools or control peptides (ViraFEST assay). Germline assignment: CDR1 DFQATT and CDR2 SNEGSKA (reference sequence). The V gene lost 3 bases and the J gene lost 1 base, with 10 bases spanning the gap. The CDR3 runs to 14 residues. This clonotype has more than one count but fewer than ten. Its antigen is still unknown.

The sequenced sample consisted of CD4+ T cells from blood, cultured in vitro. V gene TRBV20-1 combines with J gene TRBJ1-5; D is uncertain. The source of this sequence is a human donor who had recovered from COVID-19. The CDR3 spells CSASHGGSNQPQHF. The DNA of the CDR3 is TGCAGTGCTAGTCATGGTGGGAGCAATCAGCCCCAGCATTTT.